Listed below are T cell receptor beta chains from one sample, sequenced in a study of blood T cell repertoires in COVID-19. Sequenced by immunoSEQ multiplex PCR; TCRdb stores in-frame clones only, minus some. Of 220,000 or so clones in the sample, 82% were seen once. Material: peripheral blood. All receptors derive from a woman older than 75 with acute or convalescent COVID-19. CDR3s include the opening cysteine and the closing phenylalanine or tryptophan. D genes are given only for firm matches. A clone size is listed for some rows: how often the clone was seen (once, few, many), or a class if it is expanded.

DNA: TGTGCCAGCAGCTTCAACCGGGGCACAGATACGCAGTATTTT
CDR3: CASSFNRGTDTQYF
size: .
J: TRBJ2-3
V: TRBV7-3
D: .

DNA: TGTGCCAGCAGCCCAGGGGCCCTGCAAGAGACCCAGTACTTC
CDR3: CASSPGALQETQYF
size: .
J: TRBJ2-5
V: TRBV5-6
D: .

DNA: TGTGCCTGGAGTGTACCAGGGACAGGGCTCTCACCCCTCCACTTT
CDR3: CAWSVPGTGLSPLHF
size: .
J: TRBJ1-6
V: TRBV30
D: TRBD1

DNA: TGTGCCAGCAGTTTATCTCCGGGGGCGAACACCGGGGAGCTGTTTTTT
CDR3: CASSLSPGANTGELFF
size: .
J: TRBJ2-2
V: TRBV27
D: .

DNA: TGTGCCAGCAGCCAAGCGACAGGCTCCTACAATGAGCAGTTCTTC
CDR3: CASSQATGSYNEQFF
size: .
J: TRBJ2-1
V: TRBV9
D: .

DNA: TGTGCCAGCAGCCATTGGGGGGAAAGGAACACCGGGGAGCTGTTTTTT
CDR3: CASSHWGERNTGELFF
size: .
J: TRBJ2-2
V: TRBV14
D: .

DNA: TGTGCCAGCAGCTTAGCCGTGACAGATACGCAGTATTTT
CDR3: CASSLAVTDTQYF
size: .
J: TRBJ2-3
V: TRBV11-2
D: .

DNA: TGTGCCAGCAGCTTATCTAGCGGGGGGACTAGCTCCTACGAGCAGTACTTC
CDR3: CASSLSSGGTSSYEQYF
size: few
J: TRBJ2-7
V: TRBV7-7
D: TRBD2

DNA: TGCGCCAGCAGCCTAGCGGGAGGTCCGAACACCGGGGAGCTGTTTTTT
CDR3: CASSLAGGPNTGELFF
size: .
J: TRBJ2-2
V: TRBV5-1
D: TRBD2

DNA: TGTGCCAGCAGTCAGTCTGGAGTGTCCGGGGAGCTGTTTTTT
CDR3: CASSQSGVSGELFF
size: .
J: TRBJ2-2
V: TRBV2
D: .

DNA: TGTGCCAGCAGCGTATACAGGGAGAGTAACAAAGCTTTCTTT
CDR3: CASSVYRESNKAFF
size: .
J: TRBJ1-1
V: TRBV7-2
D: .

DNA: TGTGCCAGCAGCTCGATAACCGGGACAGGGGACTACGAGCAGTACTTC
CDR3: CASSSITGTGDYEQYF
size: .
J: TRBJ2-7
V: TRBV7-9
D: TRBD1

DNA: TGTGCCATCAGTACGTCCGGGACAGGGGGCTACAATGAGCAGTTCTTC
CDR3: CAISTSGTGGYNEQFF
size: .
J: TRBJ2-1
V: TRBV10-3
D: TRBD1

DNA: TGTGCCAGCAGTGAATATGGCCTCTCCTACGAGCAGTACTTC
CDR3: CASSEYGLSYEQYF
size: .
J: TRBJ2-7
V: TRBV2
D: .

DNA: TGTGCCAGCAGCCCCCATACAGGACTAGCCTACAATGAGCAGTTCTTC
CDR3: CASSPHTGLAYNEQFF
size: once
J: TRBJ2-1
V: TRBV4-2
D: TRBD2

DNA: TGTGCCAGCAGTGAGTGGACAGGGGGATTTGGTGAGCAGTTCTTC
CDR3: CASSEWTGGFGEQFF
size: .
J: TRBJ2-1
V: TRBV6-4
D: TRBD1

DNA: TGCGCCAGCAGCCAAGCTAACAGGGGAGAGACCCAGTACTTC
CDR3: CASSQANRGETQYF
size: .
J: TRBJ2-5
V: TRBV4-1
D: TRBD1

DNA: TGTGCCAGTAGTCTTAGCGGGGCCAACACAGATACGCAGTATTTT
CDR3: CASSLSGANTDTQYF
size: once
J: TRBJ2-3
V: TRBV19
D: TRBD2

DNA: TGCGCCAGCAGCTACATAAGTGGGGCTCGGGAAAAACTGTTTTTT
CDR3: CASSYISGAREKLFF
size: .
J: TRBJ1-4
V: TRBV5-1
D: .